This T cell receptor (beta chain) originates from a study of blood T cell repertoires in COVID-19. Overall study context: Some COVID-19 samples were acute and others convalescent; all came from the United States, Italy and Spain.

Libraries were prepared by immunoSEQ multiplex PCR; TCRdb keeps only in-frame clonotypes and omits some of them. Altogether approximately 210,000 clones are present, 82% being singletons, with the ten largest covering more than 3%. Germline loops: CDR1 SGHRS, CDR2 YFSETQ. V lost 4 bases and J lost 4; bases outside the gene matches: 4. The CDR3 covers 13 residues. This clone was counted many times. The sequenced material came from PBMCs or T cells enriched from blood (not recorded which). The clonotype originates from a woman aged 60-75 years who had recovered from COVID-19. This sequence joins TRBV5-1 and TRBJ1-2; the match to TRBD1 covers 7 bases. CDR3 amino acids: CASSPRTGYGYTF. CDR3 sequence (DNA): TGCGCCAGCAGCCCCAGGACAGGCTATGGCTACACCTTC.